Listed below are T cell receptor beta chains from one sample, sequenced in a study of blood T cells in healthy people across ages. MiXCR, applied by TCRdb to the 5' RACE reads, yields one record per CDR3 protein. The sample includes about 970,000 distinct CDR3 sequences, about 51% of them seen just once. Source material: blood. Source of these receptors: an older woman in good health. Both conserved end residues are part of each CDR3. A D gene is named only where the DNA matches it firmly. Where a row states a size, it is once, few, many or the class of an expanded clone; other rows omit it.

cdr3_nt cdr3_aa clone_size d_call j_call v_call
TGTGCCACCACAGCGACAGGACTAGCGGCTTACGAGCAGTACTTC CATTATGLAAYEQYF . TRBD2 TRBJ2-7 TRBV24-1
TGCAGCGCCCCCCTGAGGGACGAAGCGAATAATGAAAAACCGTTTTTT CSAPLRDEANNEKPFF . . TRBJ1-4 TRBV29-1
TGTGCCAGCAGCCTATCTGGGGCCAACGTCCTGACTTTC CASSLSGANVLTF many . TRBJ2-6 TRBV28
TGCAGCGTTTGCAGGGACTATTGGTCTGGCGAGCAGTACTTC CSVCRDYWSGEQYF . TRBD2 TRBJ2-7 TRBV29-1
TGCGCCAGCAGCCAAGATCTTCGGGGCGACGAGCAGTACTTC CASSQDLRGDEQYF . . TRBJ2-7 TRBV4-3
TGTGCCAGTCGGAGGTCCACGACCTCCTACAATGAGCAGTTCTTC CASRRSTTSYNEQFF . . TRBJ2-1 TRBV6-2/TRBV6-3
TGTGCCAGCAGCTATCGCCAGACAGCCTACGAGCAGTACTTC CASSYRQTAYEQYF . . TRBJ2-7 TRBV5-5
TGTGCCACCGCCCAGGTAAACTACGAGCAGTACTTC CATAQVNYEQYF . . TRBJ2-7 TRBV28
TGTGCCAGCAGTTCGCTAGCGCCGAACACCGGGGAGCTGTTTTTT CASSSLAPNTGELFF . . TRBJ2-2 TRBV27
TGTGCCAGCAGAAAAGGAGGGGACCACTACGAGCAGTACTTC CASRKGGDHYEQYF . . TRBJ2-7 TRBV28
TGTGCCAGCAGCTTAGCGACAGGTCGTTACAGTGAGCAGTTCTTC CASSLATGRYSEQFF . . TRBJ2-1 TRBV7-2
TGTGCCAGCAGTTTGTGGGGGCCGGTGGACAATGAGCAGTTCTTC CASSLWGPVDNEQFF . . TRBJ2-1 TRBV12-3/TRBV12-4
TGTGCCAGCAGCCGCCCGGGAGTTGGAGAGACCCAGTACTTC CASSRPGVGETQYF . . TRBJ2-5 TRBV28
TGTGCCAGCAGCGTAGGGAGCGGGAGCTGGCTCGAGCAGTACTTC CASSVGSGSWLEQYF once TRBD2 TRBJ2-7 TRBV9
TGCAGTGCTAGAGAATCAGGGCGGGAGACCCAGTACTTC CSARESGRETQYF . . TRBJ2-5 TRBV20-1
TGTGCCAGCAGAGACACGACAGGCTCCACAGATACGCAGTATTTT CASRDTTGSTDTQYF . . TRBJ2-3 TRBV7-9
TGTGCCAGCAGTTTACTGTTACTAGCGGGAGTAACCCACGGGCAGTACTTC CASSLLLLAGVTHGQYF . TRBD2 TRBJ2-5 TRBV28
TGTGCCAGCAGCTTGGGAACCTGGCTGGACGTGTACTTC CASSLGTWLDVYF few . TRBJ2-4 TRBV7-9
TGTGCCACCAGAGAAGGGGACGACGAGCAGTACTTC CATREGDDEQYF few . TRBJ2-7 TRBV24-1
TGCAGTGCTAGTCAACAGGCTAATCAGCCCCAGCATTTT CSASQQANQPQHF few . TRBJ1-5 TRBV20-1
TGCAGTGCTAGAGGTGGGGGTAGGTCCTACAATGAGCAGTTCTTC CSARGGGRSYNEQFF few . TRBJ2-1 TRBV20-1
TGTGCCAGCGCCTTCGGACTTGGGGAGACCCAGTACTTC CASAFGLGETQYF . . TRBJ2-5 TRBV9
TGTGCCAGCAGTTTAGGGCAGTACAATGAGCAGTACTTC CASSLGQYNEQYF few . TRBJ2-5 TRBV12-3/TRBV12-4
TGTGCCAGCAGTTCACCGACAGGGGCGAACACTGAAGCTTTCTTT CASSSPTGANTEAFF . TRBD1 TRBJ1-1 TRBV27
TGTGCCAGCAGCTCCCCATTTGGGACTAGCGGATATAGCTCCTACGAGCAGTACTTC CASSSPFGTSGYSSYEQYF few TRBD2 TRBJ2-7 TRBV7-9
TGCAGCGTTGTAGGACACCGACAAGAGACCCAGTACTTC CSVVGHRQETQYF . . TRBJ2-5 TRBV29-1
TGTGCCAGCAGTTCCCGACTAGGGGAGCAGTACTTC CASSSRLGEQYF few . TRBJ2-7 TRBV6-6
TGTGCCACCTGCAGGGAAGTGGAACAGCCCCAGCATTTT CATCREVEQPQHF few . TRBJ1-5 TRBV6-6
TGCAGCGTTGAAGTCCAGGGGATGGGCACTGAAGCTTTCTTT CSVEVQGMGTEAFF . . TRBJ1-1 TRBV29-1
TGTGCCAGCAGCCTAACCGGGACTAGCATATACGAGCAGTACTTC CASSLTGTSIYEQYF few TRBD2 TRBJ2-7 TRBV7-2
TGTGCCAGCAGTTTAACCCGTTATATCGGGAGTAAGGCAGATACGCAGTATTTT CASSLTRYIGSKADTQYF . . TRBJ2-3 TRBV28
TGTGCCAGCAGCCAAGATTCAAGGACTCTCCAAGAGACCCAGTACTTC CASSQDSRTLQETQYF . . TRBJ2-5 TRBV4-2
TGTGCCAGCAGTTACCACCAGCGGGAGGGCCAAGTGGGCCACGAGCAGTACTTC CASSYHQREGQVGHEQYF few TRBD2 TRBJ2-7 TRBV6-2/TRBV6-3
TGCAGCGTTGAAGGTGGTCCTAACAGGGCCCAAGAGACCCAGTACTTC CSVEGGPNRAQETQYF . . TRBJ2-5 TRBV29-1
TGTGCCAGCAGCTCTTTCCAAATAGCGGGAGGCTCCTACGAGCAGTACTTC CASSSFQIAGGSYEQYF . TRBD2 TRBJ2-7 TRBV11-2
TGTGCCAGCAGCCAAGATGAGACCAGGAGCGGCTTAACCTACGAGCAGTACTTC CASSQDETRSGLTYEQYF . . TRBJ2-7 TRBV4-2
TGTGCCAGCAGCCCCGGGTGGGGGGCGAGCACAGATGCGCAGTATTTT CASSPGWGASTDAQYF . . TRBJ2-3 TRBV12-3/TRBV12-4
TGCAGTGCAATCAGTGTGGCAGACCAAGAGACCCAGTACTTC CSAISVADQETQYF . . TRBJ2-5 TRBV20-1
TGTGCCAGCAGTTCCAGGGGAGGAGGGACTGAAGCTTTCTTT CASSSRGGGTEAFF . . TRBJ1-1 TRBV27
TGTGCCAGCTCACCGGGACACTTAAACACTGAAGCTTTCTTT CASSPGHLNTEAFF few . TRBJ1-1 TRBV18
TGTGCCACCAGCAGGGGGTCCTACTACGAGCAGTACTTC CATSRGSYYEQYF . . TRBJ2-7 TRBV15
TGTGCCACCAGCTGGGCAGGGGGCTCCTACAATGAGCAGTTCTTC CATSWAGGSYNEQFF few TRBD1 TRBJ2-1 TRBV15
TGTGCCAGCAGCTTGCCACTAGCGGGAGTTAGGAATGAGCAGTTCTTC CASSLPLAGVRNEQFF . TRBD2 TRBJ2-1 TRBV5-5
TGTGCCAGCAGCTATCGGGGATTGGACTACGAGCAGTACTTC CASSYRGLDYEQYF . . TRBJ2-7 TRBV7-9
TGTGCCAGCAGTGCATCAGGGTTTGGTGAAGCTTTCTTT CASSASGFGEAFF . . TRBJ1-1 TRBV6-1